This is a list of T cell receptor beta chains from one sample in a study of T-cell reconstitution after alpha-beta-depleted transplantation in children. TCRdb fed the PCR reads into MiXCR, producing one record per CDR3 protein. The sample has around 680,000 distinct CDR3 sequences; around 16% are singletons. Source: PBMCs from the stem cell graft donor, taken from the stem cell graft. The receptor set was obtained from a human donor who donated a stem cell graft to a child with acute myeloid leukemia. Both conserved end residues are part of each CDR3. Fields, in order: D gene, J gene, clone size, V gene, CDR3 protein, CDR3 DNA. A D gene is named only where the DNA matches it firmly. For some rows the clone size is stated as once, few or many, or as a class when expanded; others skip it.

D gene: TRBD1
J gene: TRBJ1-2
clone size: many
V gene: TRBV29-1
CDR3 protein: CSVETRTGTYGYTF
CDR3 DNA: TGCAGCGTTGAAACCCGGACAGGGACCTATGGCTACACCTTC

D gene: -
J gene: TRBJ2-2
clone size: many
V gene: TRBV12-3/TRBV12-4
CDR3 protein: CASSLQGSRAGELFF
CDR3 DNA: TGTGCCAGCAGTTTACAGGGGTCTAGGGCCGGGGAGCTGTTTTTT

D gene: -
J gene: TRBJ1-2
clone size: many
V gene: TRBV5-1
CDR3 protein: CASSEGDDYGYTF
CDR3 DNA: TGCGCCAGCAGCGAGGGGGATGACTATGGCTACACCTTC

D gene: TRBD1
J gene: TRBJ1-5
clone size: few
V gene: TRBV5-6
CDR3 protein: CASSQGQGPANQPQHF
CDR3 DNA: TGTGCCAGCAGTCAGGGACAGGGGCCCGCCAATCAGCCCCAGCATTTT

D gene: -
J gene: TRBJ2-2
clone size: -
V gene: TRBV6-5
CDR3 protein: CASSYSGTWDGPGELFF
CDR3 DNA: TGTGCCAGCAGTTACTCAGGGACCTGGGACGGACCCGGGGAGCTGTTTTTT

D gene: TRBD1
J gene: TRBJ1-1
clone size: few
V gene: TRBV3-1
CDR3 protein: CASSLIQGATEAFF
CDR3 DNA: TGTGCCAGCAGCCTCATCCAGGGGGCCACTGAAGCTTTCTTT

D gene: TRBD1
J gene: TRBJ2-2
clone size: many
V gene: TRBV20-1
CDR3 protein: CSARATGRNTGELFF
CDR3 DNA: TGCAGTGCTAGAGCGACAGGGCGCAACACCGGGGAGCTGTTTTTT

D gene: -
J gene: TRBJ2-3
clone size: -
V gene: TRBV7-2
CDR3 protein: CASSLAVKGNTQYF
CDR3 DNA: TGTGCCAGCAGCTTAGCGGTTAAAGGGAATACGCAGTATTTT

D gene: -
J gene: TRBJ1-4
clone size: many
V gene: TRBV29-1
CDR3 protein: CSVYREKLFF
CDR3 DNA: TGCAGCGTTTATCGTGAAAAACTGTTTTTT

D gene: -
J gene: TRBJ2-1
clone size: -
V gene: TRBV5-1
CDR3 protein: CASSFVGDNEQFF
CDR3 DNA: TGCGCCAGCAGCTTTGTAGGTGACAATGAGCAGTTCTTC

D gene: TRBD2
J gene: TRBJ2-1
clone size: few
V gene: TRBV20-1
CDR3 protein: CSASSGRGEGNEQFF
CDR3 DNA: TGCAGTGCTAGTTCCGGGAGGGGGGAAGGAAATGAGCAGTTCTTC

D gene: -
J gene: TRBJ1-1
clone size: many
V gene: TRBV29-1
CDR3 protein: CSVRDGAHMVNTEAFF
CDR3 DNA: TGCAGCGTTCGGGACGGGGCCCATATGGTGAACACTGAAGCTTTCTTT